This T cell receptor (beta chain) is from a study of lymphopenia after photon versus proton radiotherapy. Study findings and constraints: Under photons, naive T cells and diversity fell while effector/memory populations rose.

The method was immunoSEQ multiplex PCR; TCRdb's version includes in-frame clones alone and lacks a portion of them. This sample has over 20,000 clones, with over 80% found just once. In the case of this clone: Its antigen is still unknown.

This TCR derives from a woman aged 45-65 years with pancreatic cancer. The input for sequencing was peripheral blood, taken from a patient treated with photon-based radiotherapy.

The CDR3 nucleotides are TGTGCCAGCAGCGTAAAGGGAGGTGGTAGCGGGACAGAGACCCAGTACTTC. This gives the protein CASSVKGGGSGTETQYF. V is TRBV9 and J is TRBJ2-5; TRBD2 matches at 8 bases. In germline, CDR1 is SGDLS, CDR2 YYNGEE. The trim removed 1 base at V and 4 bases at J, leaving 12 bases unmatched. The CDR3 spans 17 residues.